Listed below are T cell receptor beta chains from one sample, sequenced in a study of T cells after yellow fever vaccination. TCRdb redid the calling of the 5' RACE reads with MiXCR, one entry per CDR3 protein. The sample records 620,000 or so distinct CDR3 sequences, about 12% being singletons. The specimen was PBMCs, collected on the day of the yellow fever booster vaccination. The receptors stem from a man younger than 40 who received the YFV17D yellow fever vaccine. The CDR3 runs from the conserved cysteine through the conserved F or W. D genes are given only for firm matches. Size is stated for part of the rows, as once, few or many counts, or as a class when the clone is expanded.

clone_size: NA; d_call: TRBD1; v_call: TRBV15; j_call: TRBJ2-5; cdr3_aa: CATSRATGVWGETQYF; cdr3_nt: TGTGCCACCAGCAGAGCGACAGGGGTATGGGGAGAGACCCAGTACTTC
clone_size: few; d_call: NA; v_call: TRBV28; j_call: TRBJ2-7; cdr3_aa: CASRNGGLTGSAYEQYF; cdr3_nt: TGTGCCAGCCGCAACGGAGGGTTGACGGGGAGTGCCTACGAGCAGTACTTC
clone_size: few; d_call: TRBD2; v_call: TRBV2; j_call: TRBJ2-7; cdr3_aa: CASKRLAGLDEQYF; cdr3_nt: TGTGCCAGCAAACGACTAGCGGGACTAGACGAGCAGTACTTC
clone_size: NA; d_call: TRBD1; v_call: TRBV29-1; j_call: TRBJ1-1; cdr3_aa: CSVDPGGTEAFF; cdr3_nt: TGCAGCGTTGACCCAGGGGGCACTGAAGCTTTCTTT
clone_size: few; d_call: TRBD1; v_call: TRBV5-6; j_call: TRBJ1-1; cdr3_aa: CASTTGTENTEAFF; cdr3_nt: TGTGCCAGCACGACCGGGACAGAGAACACTGAAGCTTTCTTT
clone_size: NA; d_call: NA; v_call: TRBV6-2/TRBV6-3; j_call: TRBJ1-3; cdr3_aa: CASGRATLLSGNTIYF; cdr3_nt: TGTGCCAGCGGGAGGGCGACCCTTCTCTCTGGAAACACCATATATTTT
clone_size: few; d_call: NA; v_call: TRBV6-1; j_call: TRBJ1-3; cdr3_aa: CASSESVGASGNTIYF; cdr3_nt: TGTGCCAGCAGTGAAAGTGTCGGGGCCTCTGGAAACACCATATATTTT
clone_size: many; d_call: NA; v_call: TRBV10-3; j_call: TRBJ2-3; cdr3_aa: CAISGSSTDTQYF; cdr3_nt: TGTGCCATCAGCGGGAGCAGCACAGATACGCAGTATTTT
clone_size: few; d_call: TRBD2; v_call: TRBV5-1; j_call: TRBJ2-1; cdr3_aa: CASSLAGLAGEQFF; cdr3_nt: TGCGCCAGCAGCTTGGCGGGACTAGCGGGGGAGCAGTTCTTC
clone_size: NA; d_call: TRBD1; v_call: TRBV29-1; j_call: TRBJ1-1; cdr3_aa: CSVSGTGGTNTEAFF; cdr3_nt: TGCAGCGTGTCCGGGACAGGGGGGACGAACACTGAAGCTTTCTTT
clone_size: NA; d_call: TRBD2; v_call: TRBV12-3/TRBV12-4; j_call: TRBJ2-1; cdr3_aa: CASSPRTSGRDPFF; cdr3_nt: TGTGCCAGCAGTCCGCGGACTAGCGGGAGGGACCCCTTCTTC
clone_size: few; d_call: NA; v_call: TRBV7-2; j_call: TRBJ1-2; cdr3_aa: CASSPGIGYTF; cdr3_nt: TGTGCCAGCAGCCCAGGGATTGGCTACACCTTC
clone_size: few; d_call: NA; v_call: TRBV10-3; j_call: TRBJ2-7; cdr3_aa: CAISGVSYEQYF; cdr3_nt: TGTGCCATCAGTGGGGTTAGTTACGAGCAGTACTTC
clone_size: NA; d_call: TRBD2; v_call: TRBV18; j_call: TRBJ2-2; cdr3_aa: CASSLHGRADTGELFF; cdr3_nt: TGTGCCAGCTCACTGCACGGGAGGGCCGACACCGGGGAGCTGTTTTTT
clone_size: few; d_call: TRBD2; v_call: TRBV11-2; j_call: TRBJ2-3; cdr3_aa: CASSFPLTSGPGTDTQYF; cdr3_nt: TGTGCCAGCAGCTTTCCTTTGACTAGCGGGCCAGGGACAGATACGCAGTATTTT